This T cell receptor (beta chain) is drawn from a study of cytomegalovirus exposure and HLA in healthy donors. Sequencing used immunoSEQ multiplex PCR; TCRdb keeps in-frame clones, though not all of them. The sample has roughly 98,000 clones; roughly nine tenths are singletons. The CDR3 runs 14 residues. V dropped 6 bases and J dropped 8; count of bases not matched to a gene: 8. Germline CDR1 and CDR2: SGDLS and YYNGEE. This receptor was obtained from a woman aged 25 to 39 in good health and CMV-seronegative. This chain uses TRBV9 with TRBJ1-4; 9 bases line up with TRBD1. The material sequenced was PBMCs. The CDR3 sequence: CASTRTGTGEKLFF. CDR3 bases: TGTGCCAGCACCAGGACAGGGACAGGGGAAAAACTGTTTTTT.